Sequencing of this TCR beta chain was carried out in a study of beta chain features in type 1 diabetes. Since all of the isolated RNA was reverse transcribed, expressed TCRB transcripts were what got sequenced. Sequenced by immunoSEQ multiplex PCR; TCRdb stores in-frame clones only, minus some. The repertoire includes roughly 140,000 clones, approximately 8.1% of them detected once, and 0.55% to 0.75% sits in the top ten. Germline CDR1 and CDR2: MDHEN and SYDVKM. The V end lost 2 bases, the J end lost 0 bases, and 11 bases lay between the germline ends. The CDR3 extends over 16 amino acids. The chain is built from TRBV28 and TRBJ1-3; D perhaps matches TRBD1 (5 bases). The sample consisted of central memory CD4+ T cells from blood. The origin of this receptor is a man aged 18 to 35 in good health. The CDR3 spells CASSLHPQGSGNTIYF. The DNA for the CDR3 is TGTGCCAGCAGTTTACACCCTCAGGGCTCTGGAAACACCATATATTTT.